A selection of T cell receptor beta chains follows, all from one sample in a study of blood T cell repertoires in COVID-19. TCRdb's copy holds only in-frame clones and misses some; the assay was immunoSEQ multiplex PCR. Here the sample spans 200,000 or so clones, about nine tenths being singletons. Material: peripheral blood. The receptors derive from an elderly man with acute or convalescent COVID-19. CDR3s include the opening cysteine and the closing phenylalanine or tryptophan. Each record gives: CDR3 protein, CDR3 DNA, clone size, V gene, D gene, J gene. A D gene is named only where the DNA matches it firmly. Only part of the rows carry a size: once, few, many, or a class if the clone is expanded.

cdr3_aa: CASSMFDRAIQPQHF
cdr3_nt: TGTGCCAGTAGTATGTTCGACAGGGCTATTCAGCCCCAGCATTTT
clone_size: .
v_call: TRBV19
d_call: TRBD1
j_call: TRBJ1-5

cdr3_aa: CASSDPGQGASYEQYF
cdr3_nt: TGTGCCAGCAGTGATCCCGGACAGGGGGCATCCTACGAGCAGTACTTC
clone_size: .
v_call: TRBV6-1
d_call: TRBD1
j_call: TRBJ2-7

cdr3_aa: CASRRTGGEQFF
cdr3_nt: TGTGCCAGCAGAAGGACAGGGGGCGAGCAGTTCTTC
clone_size: .
v_call: TRBV2
d_call: TRBD1
j_call: TRBJ2-1

cdr3_aa: CASSTRQGGYYGYTF
cdr3_nt: TGTGCCAGCAGTACTCGACAGGGGGGCTACTATGGCTACACCTTC
clone_size: .
v_call: TRBV27
d_call: TRBD1
j_call: TRBJ1-2

cdr3_aa: CASSLGGFPTVNNEQFF
cdr3_nt: TGTGCCAGCAGCTTGGGCGGCTTTCCGACGGTAAACAATGAGCAGTTCTTC
clone_size: .
v_call: TRBV5-4
d_call: .
j_call: TRBJ2-1

cdr3_aa: CASSLGSSGREEQFF
cdr3_nt: TGTGCCAGCAGCTTAGGGTCTAGCGGGAGGGAAGAGCAGTTCTTC
clone_size: .
v_call: TRBV5-4
d_call: TRBD2
j_call: TRBJ2-1

cdr3_aa: CASSVGTGTNYGYTF
cdr3_nt: TGTGCCAGCAGCGTCGGGACAGGCACTAACTATGGCTACACCTTC
clone_size: .
v_call: TRBV25-1
d_call: TRBD1
j_call: TRBJ1-2

cdr3_aa: CASSATGVYGYTF
cdr3_nt: TGTGCCAGCAGCGCAACAGGGGTGTATGGCTACACCTTC
clone_size: .
v_call: TRBV11-2
d_call: TRBD1
j_call: TRBJ1-2

cdr3_aa: CASSPLVGVSEAFF
cdr3_nt: TGTGCCAGCTCACCACTTGTGGGAGTAAGTGAAGCTTTCTTT
clone_size: .
v_call: TRBV18
d_call: .
j_call: TRBJ1-1

cdr3_aa: CASSGSHPNEQFF
cdr3_nt: TGTGCCAGCTCCGGGAGCCATCCGAATGAGCAGTTCTTC
clone_size: .
v_call: TRBV18
d_call: .
j_call: TRBJ2-1

cdr3_aa: CASSEKLAGVGETQYF
cdr3_nt: TGTGCCAGCAGTGAAAAACTAGCGGGAGTTGGAGAGACCCAGTACTTC
clone_size: .
v_call: TRBV6-1
d_call: TRBD2
j_call: TRBJ2-5

cdr3_aa: CASGTGLGNYNEQFF
cdr3_nt: TGTGCCAGTGGTACGGGACTAGGAAATTACAATGAGCAGTTCTTC
clone_size: .
v_call: TRBV19
d_call: TRBD2
j_call: TRBJ2-1

cdr3_aa: CASTPAGLAVQETQYF
cdr3_nt: TGTGCCAGCACCCCTGCGGGACTAGCGGTCCAAGAGACCCAGTACTTC
clone_size: .
v_call: TRBV28
d_call: TRBD2
j_call: TRBJ2-5

cdr3_aa: CASSSLTGGTEAFF
cdr3_nt: TGTGCCAGCAGCTCATTGACAGGGGGCACTGAAGCTTTCTTT
clone_size: .
v_call: TRBV7-2
d_call: TRBD1
j_call: TRBJ1-1

cdr3_aa: CASSLVSGDEQFF
cdr3_nt: TGTGCCAGCAGTTTAGTATCGGGGGATGAGCAGTTCTTC
clone_size: .
v_call: TRBV27
d_call: .
j_call: TRBJ2-1

cdr3_aa: CASSLIGEAFF
cdr3_nt: TGTGCCAGCAGTTTGATCGGTGAAGCTTTCTTT
clone_size: .
v_call: TRBV12-3/TRBV12-4
d_call: .
j_call: TRBJ1-1

cdr3_aa: CASSVGMTSGRKYTGELFF
cdr3_nt: TGTGCCAGCAGCGTGGGAATGACTAGCGGGAGAAAGTACACCGGGGAGCTGTTTTTT
clone_size: .
v_call: TRBV9
d_call: TRBD2
j_call: TRBJ2-2

cdr3_aa: CASSGSLGTAQETQYF
cdr3_nt: TGTGCCAGTAGCGGAAGTCTCGGGACAGCGCAAGAGACCCAGTACTTC
clone_size: .
v_call: TRBV19
d_call: TRBD1
j_call: TRBJ2-5

cdr3_aa: CASAIGSTRGNTEAFF
cdr3_nt: TGCGCCAGCGCGATTGGGTCCACCCGGGGGAACACTGAAGCTTTCTTT
clone_size: .
v_call: TRBV5-1
d_call: .
j_call: TRBJ1-1

cdr3_aa: CASSFGLGF
cdr3_nt: TGTGCCAGCAGCTTCGGACTAGGTTTC
clone_size: few
v_call: TRBV7-2
d_call: TRBD2
j_call: TRBJ2-7

cdr3_aa: CASSEGGQGARGYTF
cdr3_nt: TGTGCCAGCAGTGAAGGGGGACAGGGGGCGCGAGGCTACACCTTC
clone_size: .
v_call: TRBV6-1
d_call: TRBD1
j_call: TRBJ1-2

cdr3_aa: CASSRGTGISGNTIYF
cdr3_nt: TGTGCCAGCTCGCGCGGGACGGGAATCTCTGGAAACACCATATATTTT
clone_size: once
v_call: TRBV18
d_call: .
j_call: TRBJ1-3

cdr3_aa: CASSQYDRSEEKLFF
cdr3_nt: TGCGCCAGCAGCCAATACGACAGAAGCGAAGAAAAACTGTTTTTT
clone_size: .
v_call: TRBV4-1
d_call: .
j_call: TRBJ1-4

cdr3_aa: CASSLATQGDDTQYF
cdr3_nt: TGTGCCAGCAGCTTAGCCACCCAGGGTGACGATACGCAGTATTTT
clone_size: once
v_call: TRBV7-7
d_call: .
j_call: TRBJ2-3

cdr3_aa: CASSITGAPYEQYF
cdr3_nt: TGTGCCAGTAGTATCACAGGGGCCCCCTACGAGCAGTACTTC
clone_size: .
v_call: TRBV19
d_call: TRBD1
j_call: TRBJ2-7

cdr3_aa: CASSLAGTGGMNEQFF
cdr3_nt: TGTGCCAGCTCACTCGCCGGGACAGGGGGCATGAATGAGCAGTTCTTC
clone_size: .
v_call: TRBV18
d_call: TRBD1
j_call: TRBJ2-1

cdr3_aa: CASNTAGGYEAFF
cdr3_nt: TGTGCCAGTAATACGGCAGGGGGCTATGAAGCTTTCTTT
clone_size: .
v_call: TRBV6-5
d_call: TRBD1
j_call: TRBJ1-1

cdr3_aa: CASSQDVLTSGATLRQFF
cdr3_nt: TGTGCCAGCAGCCAAGATGTACTGACTAGCGGGGCCACACTTCGGCAGTTCTTC
clone_size: .
v_call: TRBV4-2
d_call: TRBD2
j_call: TRBJ2-1

cdr3_aa: CASSLVQGALGNTIYF
cdr3_nt: TGTGCCAGCAGCTTAGTTCAGGGGGCGCTTGGAAACACCATATATTTT
clone_size: .
v_call: TRBV7-9
d_call: TRBD1
j_call: TRBJ1-3

cdr3_aa: CASSRAGTGYEKLFF
cdr3_nt: TGTGCCAGCAGCCGGGCCGGGACAGGGTATGAAAAACTGTTTTTT
clone_size: .
v_call: TRBV3-1/TRBV3-2
d_call: TRBD1
j_call: TRBJ1-4

cdr3_aa: CASSLRGPYNEQFF
cdr3_nt: TGTGCCAGCAGCTTACGCGGCCCTTACAATGAGCAGTTCTTC
clone_size: .
v_call: TRBV7-3
d_call: .
j_call: TRBJ2-1

cdr3_aa: CASSEPTLRGYTF
cdr3_nt: TGTGCCAGCAGTGAACCTACTCTCCGGGGCTACACCTTC
clone_size: .
v_call: TRBV6-1
d_call: .
j_call: TRBJ1-2

cdr3_aa: CASSIELRGIGNYGYTF
cdr3_nt: TGTGCCAGTAGTATAGAACTCCGGGGTATAGGGAACTATGGCTACACCTTC
clone_size: .
v_call: TRBV19
d_call: .
j_call: TRBJ1-2

cdr3_aa: CASSQNYQETQYF
cdr3_nt: TGTGCCAGCAGCCAAAACTACCAAGAGACCCAGTACTTC
clone_size: once
v_call: TRBV3-1/TRBV3-2
d_call: .
j_call: TRBJ2-5

cdr3_aa: CAISEPDRADTQYF
cdr3_nt: TGTGCCATCAGTGAACCGGACAGGGCAGATACGCAGTATTTT
clone_size: .
v_call: TRBV10-3
d_call: TRBD1
j_call: TRBJ2-3

cdr3_aa: CASGLVLGGLAYNEQFF
cdr3_nt: TGTGCTAGTGGTTTGGTTTTAGGGGGACTAGCATACAATGAGCAGTTCTTC
clone_size: .
v_call: TRBV12-5
d_call: TRBD2
j_call: TRBJ2-1

cdr3_aa: CASSLLGLAGRSQYF
cdr3_nt: TGTGCCAGCAGTCTCCTAGGACTAGCGGGGCGGTCCCAGTATTTT
clone_size: .
v_call: TRBV27
d_call: TRBD2
j_call: TRBJ2-3

cdr3_aa: CASSPQGALTGELFF
cdr3_nt: TGCGCCAGCAGCCCCCAGGGGGCGCTCACCGGGGAGCTGTTTTTT
clone_size: .
v_call: TRBV4-1
d_call: TRBD1
j_call: TRBJ2-2

cdr3_aa: CATTGTGGFGANVLTF
cdr3_nt: TGTGCCACCACCGGGACAGGGGGCTTTGGGGCCAACGTCCTGACTTTC
clone_size: .
v_call: TRBV19
d_call: TRBD1
j_call: TRBJ2-6

cdr3_aa: CASSLPGSPLHF
cdr3_nt: TGTGCCAGCAGCCTCCCAGGGTCACCCCTCCACTTT
clone_size: .
v_call: TRBV7-2
d_call: .
j_call: TRBJ1-6

cdr3_aa: CASSRRDRANLNYGYTF
cdr3_nt: TGTGCCAGCAGCCGGAGGGACAGGGCCAATCTAAACTATGGCTACACCTTC
clone_size: .
v_call: TRBV6-2/TRBV6-3
d_call: TRBD1
j_call: TRBJ1-2

cdr3_aa: CASTTSGGAQETQYF
cdr3_nt: TGTGCCAGCACTACTTCCGGGGGGGCCCAAGAGACCCAGTACTTC
clone_size: .
v_call: TRBV27
d_call: TRBD2
j_call: TRBJ2-5

cdr3_aa: CASSLASLRVGTGELFF
cdr3_nt: TGTGCCAGCAGCTTGGCATCCCTCCGGGTCGGCACCGGGGAGCTGTTTTTT
clone_size: .
v_call: TRBV5-4
d_call: .
j_call: TRBJ2-2

cdr3_aa: CSVGDRVGAGELFF
cdr3_nt: TGCAGCGTTGGGGACAGGGTTGGTGCCGGGGAGCTGTTTTTT
clone_size: .
v_call: TRBV29-1
d_call: TRBD1
j_call: TRBJ2-2

cdr3_aa: CATSRVYRGWETQYF
cdr3_nt: TGTGCCACCAGCAGAGTCTACAGGGGTTGGGAGACCCAGTACTTC
clone_size: .
v_call: TRBV15
d_call: TRBD1
j_call: TRBJ2-5

cdr3_aa: CASRDGQGGYGYTF
cdr3_nt: TGTGCCAGTAGGGACGGACAGGGAGGCTATGGCTACACCTTC
clone_size: .
v_call: TRBV19
d_call: TRBD1
j_call: TRBJ1-2

cdr3_aa: CASSGETSGRALYEQYF
cdr3_nt: TGTGCCAGCAGTGGGGAGACTAGCGGGAGGGCCCTTTACGAGCAGTACTTC
clone_size: .
v_call: TRBV2
d_call: TRBD2
j_call: TRBJ2-7

cdr3_aa: CASSFGGGEKLFF
cdr3_nt: TGCGCCAGCAGCTTTGGAGGAGGGGAAAAACTGTTTTTT
clone_size: .
v_call: TRBV5-1
d_call: .
j_call: TRBJ1-4

cdr3_aa: CASSSGERYEQYF
cdr3_nt: TGTGCCAGCAGCTCAGGGGAGCGGTACGAGCAGTACTTC
clone_size: .
v_call: TRBV5-4
d_call: .
j_call: TRBJ2-7

cdr3_aa: CASSLMEGAPGNTIYF
cdr3_nt: TGTGCCAGCAGCTTAATGGAGGGGGCCCCTGGAAACACCATATATTTT
clone_size: .
v_call: TRBV11-3
d_call: TRBD1
j_call: TRBJ1-3

cdr3_aa: CASSIDLLAGGNEQFF
cdr3_nt: TGTGCCAGTAGTATAGATCTACTAGCGGGAGGTAATGAGCAGTTCTTC
clone_size: .
v_call: TRBV19
d_call: TRBD2
j_call: TRBJ2-1